The 10 T cell receptor beta chains in this list originate from one sample, sequenced in a study of CD8 T cells in ankylosing spondylitis. TCRdb called the 5' RACE reads again in MiXCR, with one record for every CDR3 protein. Among tens of thousands of distinct CDR3 sequences listed, around 17% were seen once. The sample was blood. All receptors derive from a male donor with ankylosing spondylitis or in good health (not recorded which).

This clonotype was detected a few times. This chain links TRBV27 with TRBJ2-5; no definite D call. Germline V gives CDR1 MNHEY, CDR2 SMNVEV (reference sequence). The V end lost 8 bases, the J end lost 4 bases, and 17 bases lay between the germline ends. This CDR3 region has 14 residues. The CDR3 spells CASAFGSRAETQYF. Here the CDR3 DNA reads TGTGCCAGCGCCTTTGGTAGCCGGGCAGAGACCCAGTACTTC.

This clonotype was recorded at least ten times. The chain is built from TRBV11-2 and TRBJ2-1, with a weak D call TRBD1 (5 bases). The CDR3 is 14 residues long. Germline CDR1 SGHAT, CDR2 FQNNGV. With 7 bases removed from V and 10 bases from J, the gap between germline ends came to 20 bases. This CDR3 is CASTPITGSEEQFF. In nucleotides, the CDR3 is TGTGCCAGCACCCCAATAACAGGTTCTGAAGAGCAGTTCTTC.

This clonotype was seen more than once but under ten times. V and J are TRBV10-3 and TRBJ2-1; 7 bases agree with TRBD1. The length of the CDR3 is 13 residues. Losses at the gene ends were 7 bases for V and 5 bases for J; bases not matched to a gene: 5. Germline V gene lookup returns CDR1 ENHRY and CDR2 SYGVKD. The CDR3 DNA is TGTGCCATCACCGGGACAGTGGACAATGAGCAGTTCTTC. It specifies CAITGTVDNEQFF.

This clonotype appeared many times. CDR3 in DNA: TGCGCCAGCAGCTTGCGACTAGATAAGAACAATGAGCAGTTCTTC. This codes for CASSLRLDKNNEQFF. V and J are TRBV5-1 and TRBJ2-1, with D possibly being TRBD2 (6 bases). This CDR3 contains 15 residues. Trimming cost V 1 base and J 5 bases, with 13 bases left between them. CDR1 is SGHRS, CDR2 YFSETQ, per germline.

This clonotype has only a few counts. V and J are TRBV6-2 or TRBV6-3 and TRBJ2-2; D might be TRBD1 (5 bases). CDR1 is MNHEY and CDR2 is SVGEGT in the germline V gene. Trimming took 7 bases from V and 11 from J, leaving 11 bases between them. This CDR3 contains 11 residues. The CDR3: CASKDNIELFF. The CDR3 DNA follows: TGTGCCAGCAAGGACAATATCGAGCTGTTTTTT.

The V and J genes are TRBV12-3 or TRBV12-4 and TRBJ2-7; 13 nucleotides match TRBD2. The junction had 11 bases not matched to a gene; V was cut back by 4 bases and J by 5 bases. The CDR3 has 17 amino acids. CDR3 bases: TGTGCCAGCAGTTACAGGACTAGCGGGAGTTTTGGCGACGAGCAGTACTTC. Its translation: CASSYRTSGSFGDEQYF.

This clonotype was observed many times. The chain uses TRBV15 and TRBJ2-5; TRBD1 matches at 8 bases. The CDR3 is 14 residues long. The junction had 3 bases not matched to a gene; V was cut back by 1 base and J by 5 bases. Germline-derived CDR1 and CDR2 are LNHNV and YYDKDF (reference sequence). The CDR3 here is CATSRGQGLETQYF. For the CDR3, the DNA is TGTGCCACCAGCAGAGGACAGGGGTTGGAGACCCAGTACTTC.

This clonotype has more than one count but fewer than ten. This chain links TRBV20-1 with TRBJ1-1, with D possibly being TRBD1 (5 bases). Per germline, CDR1 DFQATT and CDR2 SNEGSKA (reference sequence). V was shortened by 6 bases and J by 5 bases, with 16 bases between the two germline ends. The CDR3 runs 13 residues. The CDR3 sequence: CSARRGGSTEAFF. Here the CDR3 DNA reads TGCAGTGCCAGAAGGGGAGGGAGTACTGAAGCTTTCTTT.

This clonotype was observed at least ten times. The chain recombines TRBV6-2 or TRBV6-3 with TRBJ2-7; 7 bases line up with TRBD1. The junction had 12 bases not matched to a gene; V was cut back by 5 bases and J by 5 bases. The CDR3 spans 15 residues. Germline-derived CDR1 and CDR2 are MNHEY and SVGEGT. Here the CDR3 reads CASSNRQGQFNEQYV. CDR3 sequence (DNA): TGTGCCAGCAGTAACCGACAGGGCCAATTCAACGAGCAGTACGTC.

The chain combines TRBV10-3 with TRBJ2-7, with a possible D match to TRBD1 (5 bases). Germline V gene sequence: CDR1 ENHRY, CDR2 SYGVKD. The CDR3 has 15 amino acids. V was clipped by 0 bases and J by 3 bases, with 12 bases between them. The CDR3 bases are TGTGCCATCAGTGAGTCGGGGCAGGGCCTCTACGAGCAGTACTTC. Its protein product is CAISESGQGLYEQYF.